This T cell receptor (beta chain) was found in a study of blood T cells in healthy people across ages. This clonotype was observed a few times. Its antigen is unidentified. Study-wide results and caveats: Long-lived and aged donors differed, with more naive CD4+ cells and higher diversity in the long-lived. Diversity figures derived from one million T cells were judged to underestimate the true value. The study found TCR beta diversity correlated strongly with naive T cell percentage.

It was with a sample-barcoded 5' primer and a J-beta primer mix that a second PCR of roughly 7 to 12 cycles was run. No fewer than 3 million CDR3-containing paired-end reads came from each sample. In TCRdb, the 5' RACE reads were re-called with MiXCR into one record per CDR3 protein. Among around 1.1 million distinct CDR3 sequences listed, roughly two fifths were seen once. This clonotype was obtained from a man between 18 and 35 years old in good health. The sequenced sample was blood.

The CDR3 DNA is TGTGCCAGCAGCTTATTCCCACAGGGTAGCAACTATGGCTACACCTTC. Residues: CASSLFPQGSNYGYTF. The V gene is TRBV7-9, the J gene TRBJ1-2, with D perhaps matching TRBD1 (6 bases). CDR1 and CDR2 (germline): SEHNR, FQNEAQ (reference sequence). There are 16 residues in the CDR3. V was shortened by 2 bases and J by 2 bases, with 15 bases between the two germline ends.